The rows below give T cell receptor beta chains drawn from one sample of a study of T cell changes during pregnancy in multiple sclerosis. TCRdb keeps only in-frame clones here, not all; method: immunoSEQ multiplex PCR. The data contain over 65,000 clones, roughly 94% of them singletons. This specimen was peripheral blood, taken in the third trimester of pregnancy. Receptor source: a female donor with multiple sclerosis, enrolled in a pregnancy study. The CDR3 runs from the conserved cysteine through the conserved F or W. D genes are given only for firm matches. Size values are once, few and many counts, or a class for expanded clones, and some rows have none.

D: NA
size: once
V: TRBV18
J: TRBJ2-7
DNA: TGTGCCAGCTCACCACCGGTGAGGGACGAGCAGTACTTC
CDR3: CASSPPVRDEQYF

D: TRBD2
size: NA
V: TRBV7-3
J: TRBJ2-1
DNA: TGTGCCAGCAGCATACTTAGCGGGTACGCGCAGTTCTTC
CDR3: CASSILSGYAQFF

D: TRBD1
size: NA
V: TRBV10-1
J: TRBJ2-7
DNA: TGCGCCAGCATCCGACAGGGGACCTACGAGCAGTACTTC
CDR3: CASIRQGTYEQYF

D: NA
size: NA
V: TRBV11-2
J: TRBJ2-7
DNA: TGTGCCAGCAGCCCAGGGACTCCATTTGAGCAGTACTTC
CDR3: CASSPGTPFEQYF

D: NA
size: once
V: TRBV6-1
J: TRBJ2-3
DNA: TGTGCCAGCAGAGACCCGACTGCAAGTCCAGATACGCAGTATTTT
CDR3: CASRDPTASPDTQYF

D: TRBD2
size: NA
V: TRBV7-9
J: TRBJ2-3
DNA: TGTGCCAGCAGTCGACTAGCGGGGTATACAGATACGCAGTATTTT
CDR3: CASSRLAGYTDTQYF

D: NA
size: NA
V: TRBV7-8
J: TRBJ1-4
DNA: TGTGCCAGCAGCCCGCACAGGAAAAAAAATGAAAAACTGTTTTTT
CDR3: CASSPHRKKNEKLFF

D: NA
size: NA
V: TRBV15
J: TRBJ1-4
DNA: TGTGCCACCAGCAGAGATTCGCAGGGGAGTGAAAAACTGTTTTTT
CDR3: CATSRDSQGSEKLFF

D: NA
size: NA
V: TRBV10-3
J: TRBJ2-6
DNA: TGTGCCATAGCAGAGGTTAAAATCTCTGGGGCCAACGTCCTGACTTTC
CDR3: CAIAEVKISGANVLTF

D: TRBD1
size: NA
V: TRBV7-3
J: TRBJ2-1
DNA: TGTGCCAGCAGCTTGCTGACAGGGCGAGCGAACAATGAGCAGTTCTTC
CDR3: CASSLLTGRANNEQFF

D: TRBD1
size: once
V: TRBV9
J: TRBJ1-4
DNA: TGTGCCAGCAGCGTAGGGCGGACAGGCCGTAATGAAAAACTGTTTTTT
CDR3: CASSVGRTGRNEKLFF

D: NA
size: NA
V: TRBV7-7
J: TRBJ1-2
DNA: TGTGCCAGCAGCTTAGCCTTGCGGGGGACTGTTGGCTACACCTTC
CDR3: CASSLALRGTVGYTF

D: TRBD1
size: once
V: TRBV6-1
J: TRBJ1-5
DNA: TGTGCCAGCAGAGACGGACAGGGGTGGTTTCAGCCCCAGCATTTT
CDR3: CASRDGQGWFQPQHF

D: NA
size: NA
V: TRBV6-4
J: TRBJ2-1
DNA: TGTGCCAGCAGTGACTCGGTAGAGACCTACAATGAGCAGTTCTTC
CDR3: CASSDSVETYNEQFF

D: TRBD2
size: NA
V: TRBV7-3
J: TRBJ2-4
DNA: TGTGCCAGCAGCCTCAGCGGGGGCCCCAAAAACATTCAGTACTTC
CDR3: CASSLSGGPKNIQYF

D: TRBD1
size: few
V: TRBV6-5
J: TRBJ1-4
DNA: TGTGCCAGCAGCGACAGGGCTCTCAATGAAAAACTGTTTTTT
CDR3: CASSDRALNEKLFF

D: NA
size: NA
V: TRBV6-1
J: TRBJ1-1
DNA: TGTGCCAGCAGTGAGCAGGGGATGAACACTGAAGCTTTCTTT
CDR3: CASSEQGMNTEAFF

D: NA
size: NA
V: TRBV19
J: TRBJ2-3
DNA: TGTGCCAGTAGTCCCCTTGGGACATCCACAGATACGCAGTATTTT
CDR3: CASSPLGTSTDTQYF

D: NA
size: NA
V: TRBV4-2
J: TRBJ1-2
DNA: TGTGCCAGCAGCCAAGGAGGGGGAGATAACTATGGCTACACCTTC
CDR3: CASSQGGGDNYGYTF

D: NA
size: NA
V: TRBV7-2
J: TRBJ1-5
DNA: TGTGCCAGCGGAGGGGGGGACAATCAGCCCCAGCATTTT
CDR3: CASGGGDNQPQHF

D: NA
size: NA
V: TRBV7-2
J: TRBJ1-2
DNA: TGTGCCAGCAGCGGGACAACCTATGGCTACACCTTC
CDR3: CASSGTTYGYTF

D: TRBD1
size: NA
V: TRBV7-2
J: TRBJ2-2
DNA: TGTGCCAGCAGCTTAGCGACAGGGGGTATCGGGGAGCTGTTTTTT
CDR3: CASSLATGGIGELFF

D: NA
size: NA
V: TRBV9
J: TRBJ1-1
DNA: TGTGCCAGCAGCGTAGTAGTGCAGGGCGCCCACAGGAACACTGAAGCTTTCTTT
CDR3: CASSVVVQGAHRNTEAFF

D: NA
size: NA
V: TRBV27
J: TRBJ2-1
DNA: TGTGCCAGCAGTTGGCTAGGGGGTAAGCCTAACAATGAGCAGTTCTTC
CDR3: CASSWLGGKPNNEQFF

D: TRBD1
size: NA
V: TRBV13
J: TRBJ1-4
DNA: TGTGCCAGCAGTCAACAGGGGTATAATGAAAAACTGTTTTTT
CDR3: CASSQQGYNEKLFF

D: NA
size: NA
V: TRBV18
J: TRBJ2-7
DNA: TGTGCCAGCTCACCCCGAGGAGCGTCCTACGAGCAGTACTTC
CDR3: CASSPRGASYEQYF

D: TRBD1
size: NA
V: TRBV5-8
J: TRBJ2-5
DNA: TGTGCCAGCAGCTCGGGGGACAGGCCTCAAGAGACCCAGTACTTC
CDR3: CASSSGDRPQETQYF

D: NA
size: NA
V: TRBV4-2
J: TRBJ1-4
DNA: TGTGCCAGCAGCCAGGAGCTCGGGGAAAAACTGTTTTTT
CDR3: CASSQELGEKLFF

D: NA
size: NA
V: TRBV10-3
J: TRBJ2-1
DNA: TGTGCCATCAGAGATGGGCTCGGGGGTACCGATGAGCAGTTCTTC
CDR3: CAIRDGLGGTDEQFF

D: NA
size: NA
V: TRBV11-2
J: TRBJ1-3
DNA: TGTGCCAGCAGCCCAGGGGCCTCTGGAAACACCATATATTTT
CDR3: CASSPGASGNTIYF

D: TRBD1
size: NA
V: TRBV5-6
J: TRBJ2-7
DNA: TGTGCCAGCAGAGCCGGGACAGGGAGGTACGAGCAGTACTTC
CDR3: CASRAGTGRYEQYF

D: NA
size: NA
V: TRBV9
J: TRBJ2-2
DNA: TGTGCCAGCAGCGTAGTGTCGCCGGGGATCGGGGAGCTGTTTTTT
CDR3: CASSVVSPGIGELFF

D: TRBD1
size: NA
V: TRBV5-6
J: TRBJ1-2
DNA: TGTGCCAGCAGCTGGGGACAGGTCCCGACCTATGGCTACACCTTC
CDR3: CASSWGQVPTYGYTF

D: TRBD1
size: NA
V: TRBV27
J: TRBJ2-1
DNA: TGTGCCAGCAGTTTCCGGGACAGTTCCTACAATGAGCAGTTCTTC
CDR3: CASSFRDSSYNEQFF

D: NA
size: NA
V: TRBV7-6
J: TRBJ2-7
DNA: TGTGCCAGCAGCTTGACGCGCCAGGGGGGCTACGAGCAGTACTTC
CDR3: CASSLTRQGGYEQYF

D: TRBD1
size: once
V: TRBV6-1
J: TRBJ1-2
DNA: TGTGCCAGCGCCTGGACAGGGGATTTTTATGGCTACACCTTC
CDR3: CASAWTGDFYGYTF

D: NA
size: NA
V: TRBV7-3
J: TRBJ2-5
DNA: TGTGCCAGCGCGACAGGTTTCTCCGGGGAGACCCAGTACTTC
CDR3: CASATGFSGETQYF

D: TRBD2
size: NA
V: TRBV4-1
J: TRBJ2-5
DNA: TGCGCCAGCAGCCAAGCCCGGGGGGATCGAGAGACCCAGTACTTC
CDR3: CASSQARGDRETQYF

D: TRBD1
size: NA
V: TRBV6-5
J: TRBJ1-2
DNA: TGTGCCAGCAGTTACGGCAGGGGGCGAAATAGGATTGGCTACACCTTC
CDR3: CASSYGRGRNRIGYTF

D: NA
size: once
V: TRBV5-8
J: TRBJ1-2
DNA: TGTGCCAGCAGCTTTGGGGGGTACAGCTATGGCTACACCTTC
CDR3: CASSFGGYSYGYTF

D: NA
size: NA
V: TRBV4-3
J: TRBJ2-3
DNA: TGCGCCAGCAGCCAAGATCCCCTAGCGAGGAGCACAGATACGCAGTATTTT
CDR3: CASSQDPLARSTDTQYF

D: TRBD1
size: NA
V: TRBV25-1
J: TRBJ1-1
DNA: TGTGCCAGCAGTGAAGGGGACAGGGGTGAAGCTTTCTTT
CDR3: CASSEGDRGEAFF

D: TRBD1
size: NA
V: TRBV5-4
J: TRBJ1-4
DNA: TGTGCCAGCAGCCTGGACAGGGTGGATGGAAAACTGTTTTTT
CDR3: CASSLDRVDGKLFF

D: TRBD1
size: NA
V: TRBV7-2
J: TRBJ1-2
DNA: TGTGCCAGCAGCCAGACAGGGTATGGCTACACCTTC
CDR3: CASSQTGYGYTF

D: NA
size: NA
V: TRBV7-8
J: TRBJ2-7
DNA: TGTGCCAGCAGCATCCGCGCCTACGAGCAGTACTTC
CDR3: CASSIRAYEQYF

D: NA
size: NA
V: TRBV4-1
J: TRBJ1-1
DNA: TGCGCCAGCAGCCAAGATATCGTGGTGGCAGCTTTCTTT
CDR3: CASSQDIVVAAFF

D: NA
size: once
V: TRBV2
J: TRBJ1-6
DNA: NA
CDR3: CASSEAWASGSPPHF

D: TRBD1
size: once
V: TRBV7-2
J: TRBJ1-2
DNA: TGTGCCAGCAGCTCTCTAATTTTAGGGGGCGCGGGGGGCTACACCTTC
CDR3: CASSSLILGGAGGYTF

D: NA
size: NA
V: TRBV4-2
J: TRBJ1-5
DNA: TGTGCCAGCAGCCAAGACAGGGTGATCAATCAGCCCCAGCATTTT
CDR3: CASSQDRVINQPQHF

D: TRBD1
size: NA
V: TRBV2
J: TRBJ1-2
DNA: TGTGCCAGCAGTGTCGGGACAGGGTGGAACACCTTC
CDR3: CASSVGTGWNTF